Shown below are 13 T cell receptor beta chains from a single sample sequenced in a study of control samples from healthy donors and cancer patients. Generated by immunoSEQ multiplex PCR, the TCRdb table keeps only in-frame clones and is missing some. The sample contains around 100,000 clones, roughly 87% of which appear only once. Material for sequencing was blood. These receptors were obtained from a woman in her 50s in good health.

This chain joins TRBV5-8 and TRBJ1-2; weak D call: TRBD1 (6 bases). V lost 0 bases, J lost 7 bases, and 13 bases lay in between. CDR1 SGHTS and CDR2 YDEGEE come from the germline V gene. The CDR3 consists of 14 residues. The CDR3 loop reads CASSLGTASSGYTF. The DNA for the CDR3 is TGTGCCAGCAGCTTGGGGACAGCTTCATCTGGCTACACCTTC.

The V and J genes are TRBV3-1 (or the pseudogene TRBV3-2) and TRBJ2-1, with a weak D call TRBD2 (5 bases). Germline V gene sequence: CDR1 LGHDT, CDR2 YNNKEL (reference sequence). This CDR3 is 19 amino acids long. Trimming removed 1 base from V and 0 bases from J, with 19 bases in between. This CDR3 reads CASSQARGELRSSYNEQFF. DNA for the CDR3: TGTGCCAGCAGCCAAGCCCGGGGAGAACTGAGAAGCTCCTACAATGAGCAGTTCTTC.

This chain links TRBV15 with TRBJ2-4; D not resolved. The CDR3 is 15 amino acids. Deletions cut 0 bases from V and 7 bases from J, with 13 bases between. Germline assignment: CDR1 LNHNV and CDR2 YYDKDF (reference sequence). DNA of the CDR3: TGTGCCACCAGCAGAGATCCAGGCTCTGCGAACATTCAGTACTTC. It specifies CATSRDPGSANIQYF.

This chain joins TRBV29-1 and TRBJ1-1; tentative D call: TRBD1 (5 bases). The CDR3 has 15 residues. Germline CDR1 is SQVTM and CDR2 is ANQGSEA. The V and J ends lost 2 bases and 10 bases respectively, with 23 bases between them. The CDR3 loop is CSVEQAWDRSSGAFF. The CDR3 nucleotides are TGCAGCGTTGAACAAGCCTGGGACCGAAGTTCGGGAGCTTTCTTT.

This clone has a count of ten or more. The chain carries TRBV11-2 and TRBJ2-1; tentatively, D is TRBD1 (6 bases). V gave up 1 base and J gave up 6 bases, with 7 bases separating them. There are 13 residues in the CDR3. The V gene's germline CDR1 is SGHAT and CDR2 FQNNGV. The CDR3, as DNA: TGTGCCAGCAGCTTAGGGGGGCCCAATGAGCAGTTCTTC. Its translation is CASSLGGPNEQFF.

The J gene is TRBJ2-2, the V gene TRBV9, with TRBD1 identical over 9 bases. Germline CDR1 and CDR2: SGDLS and YYNGEE. The J segment lost 6 bases and the V segment lost 1 base, leaving 7 bases of the junction unmatched. This CDR3 is 16 amino acids long. CDR3 in amino acids: CASSVPGTGSAGELFF. CDR3 nucleotides: TGTGCCAGCAGCGTACCCGGGACAGGGTCCGCCGGGGAGCTGTTTTTT.

V usage is TRBV15 and J usage is TRBJ1-1; TRBD1 might be the D (5 bases). The length of the CDR3 is 15 residues. Trimming took 0 bases from V and 2 from J, leaving 10 bases between them. From germline, CDR1 is LNHNV and CDR2 YYDKDF (reference sequence). CDR3 amino acids: CATSRDWGGNTEAFF. In DNA, the CDR3 is TGTGCCACCAGCAGAGATTGGGGGGGAAACACTGAAGCTTTCTTT.

This clone was counted only a few times. This rearrangement joins TRBV5-4 to TRBJ2-7; a possible D gene is TRBD2 (7 bases). The CDR3 loop spans 16 amino acids. V lost 4 bases and J 3 bases, leaving 20 bases between the germline ends. Germline CDR1 is SGHNT and CDR2 is YYREEE (reference sequence). The CDR3 protein is CASSGYGGGVYYEQYF. The CDR3 DNA reads as TGTGCCAGCAGCGGATATGGGGGGGGCGTTTACTACGAGCAGTACTTC.

DNA of the CDR3: TGCAGTGCTAGTCTCACAGGAGGGCCTAACTATGGCTACACCTTC. It encodes CSASLTGGPNYGYTF. The gene calls are TRBV20-1 and TRBJ1-2, with a possible D match to TRBD1 (5 bases). CDR3 length: 15 amino acids. Between the trimmed V and J ends, which lost 3 bases and 0 bases, there was a span of 14 bases. Germline loops: CDR1 DFQATT, CDR2 SNEGSKA (reference sequence).

The chain has TRBV29-1 and TRBJ2-1, with 12 bases identical to TRBD2. V shed 7 bases and J 7 bases; nucleotides not matched to a gene: 2. The CDR3 totals 12 residues. Germline CDR1 SQVTM, CDR2 ANQGSEA. The DNA of the CDR3 is TGCAGCGCTGGGACTAGCGGGAATGAGCAGTTCTTC. Translation: CSAGTSGNEQFF.

The CDR3 here is CARSGGLVGAKNIQYF. The CDR3 DNA is TGTGCCAGAAGCGGGGGACTAGTTGGGGCCAAAAACATTCAGTACTTC. This chain links TRBV5-3 with TRBJ2-4; 8 nucleotides line up with TRBD2. TRBV5-3 belongs to the ORF category, with a function that is uncertain. Trimming took 4 bases from V and 1 from J; bases not matched to a gene: 7. This CDR3 spans 16 amino acids.

This CDR3 reads CASSPGGNSYFNLFYSPLHF. Written as DNA, the CDR3 is TGTGCCAGCAGCCCAGGGGGCAATTCCTATTTTAATCTGTTTTATTCACCCCTCCACTTT. V is TRBV2 and J is TRBJ1-6; 8 positions agree with TRBD1. The V gene end was trimmed by 6 bases and the J gene end by 8 bases; junction bases not matched to a gene: 24. Germline V gene data show CDR1 as SNHLY and CDR2 as FYNNEI. This CDR3 is built from 20 residues.

The chain couples TRBV19 to TRBJ1-1, with D possibly being TRBD1 (6 bases). Per the germline V gene, CDR1 is LNHDA and CDR2 is SQIVND (reference sequence). V gave up 5 bases and J gave up 8 bases, with 12 bases separating them. The CDR3 covers 12 residues. Written as DNA, the CDR3 is TGTGCCAGTAGTCAGGACAGCATCGAAGCTTTCTTT. Translation: CASSQDSIEAFF.